This TCR beta chain was sequenced during a study of identical twins. This clonotype was detected a few times. Its antigen is still unknown. The study's findings and limits: Insertions were reduced in abundant cord blood beta clonotypes but not in memory repertoires. Twin-shared out-of-frame alpha sequences were enriched for low generation probability.

The germline V gene encodes CDR1 MNHNS and CDR2 SASEGT. With V trimmed by 2 bases and J by 5 bases, 12 bases remained unmatched. The CDR3 is 17 residues long. Through template switching, a universal primer site was introduced, and the cDNA contained unique molecular identifiers. TCRdb fed the 5' RACE reads into MiXCR, producing one record per CDR3 protein. The sample holds 250,000 to 350,000 distinct CDR3 sequences, less than 9% seen once. This same sample was also part of a study on yellow fever vaccine responses in identical twins.

This chain links TRBV6-1 with TRBJ1-5, with 7 bases identical to TRBD1. Sequencing input: memory (CD45RO+) T cells sorted from blood. The source is a woman aged 18-30 years in good health. The CDR3 region is CASSEPRAARGYQPQHF. CDR3 bases: TGTGCCAGCAGTGAACCCCGTGCGGCCAGGGGGTATCAGCCCCAGCATTTT.